This entry lists 19 T cell receptor beta chains sequenced from one sample in a study of a mutant IDH1 vaccine in newly diagnosed glioma. Sample time point: baseline, week 1 (first vaccination visit). Noted treatment: pre-vaccination baseline after standard-of-care therapy. Assay used: immunoSEQ multiplex PCR; TCRdb lists only in-frame clones, some missing. Of about 24,000 clones listed, 90% to 95% are singletons. Sequenced material: PBMCs, taken from a glioma patient treated with radiotherapy, temozolomide or both. These receptors were collected from a man aged 25-45 years with glioma.

The chain combines TRBV7-9 with TRBJ1-1, with 10 bases identical to TRBD1. With 3 bases clipped from V and 4 bases from J, the junction kept 5 bases outside the gene matches. Germline-derived CDR1 and CDR2 are SEHNR and FQNEAQ (reference sequence). This CDR3 region has 15 residues. The CDR3 loop reads CASSLTGGDVTEAFF. The CDR3 bases are TGTGCCAGCAGCTTGACAGGGGGCGATGTCACTGAAGCTTTCTTT.

In this sample, this clone turned up once. The V gene is TRBV10-2, the J gene TRBJ2-5; 7 nucleotides match TRBD2. The end of the DNA fits TRBJ2-7 better, so the J call may be wrong. The CDR3 loop spans 15 amino acids. Looked up from germline, CDR1 is WSHSY and CDR2 is SAAADI. CDR3 nucleotide sequence: TGCGCCAGCAGTGGGGCAGCGGGAATACCCTACGAGCAGTACTTC. Translation: CASSGAAGIPYEQYF.

J is TRBJ2-1 and V is TRBV2; the D call may be TRBD1 or TRBD2 (5 bases each). The germline V gene encodes CDR1 SNHLY and CDR2 FYNNEI. The CDR3 totals 15 residues. V shed 6 bases and J shed 2 bases, with 14 bases lying between them. This chain's CDR3 is CASSRGTVTYNEQFF. CDR3 DNA sequence: TGTGCCAGCAGCAGAGGGACGGTCACCTACAATGAGCAGTTCTTC.

The gene calls are TRBV4-1 and TRBJ1-2, with no clear D. Germline CDR1 reads MGHRA; CDR2 reads YSYEKL. V was cut by 5 bases and J by 3 bases, with 19 bases left in between. This CDR3 has 16 amino acids. The CDR3 DNA reads as TGCGCCAGCAGCTCGGGGATATGGACGGACTACTATGGCTACACCTTC. Its translation: CASSSGIWTDYYGYTF.

The rearrangement joins TRBV30 to TRBJ1-1; D might be TRBD1 (5 bases). V was shortened by 3 bases and J by 7 bases, with 12 bases between the two germline ends. This CDR3 has 12 residues. Germline assignment: CDR1 GTSNPN and CDR2 SVGIG (reference sequence). The CDR3 coding sequence is TGTGCCTGGAGGCCCCAGGGTGGTGAAGCTTTCTTT. Its translation is CAWRPQGGEAFF.

The chain has TRBV12-5 and TRBJ1-1, with D unresolved. CDR3 length: 12 amino acids. CDR1 is LGHNT, CDR2 FRNRAP, per germline. V lost 3 bases to trimming and J lost 7 bases, with 9 bases between them. CDR3 DNA: TGTGCTAGTGGTTTAGCGGGTAATGAAGCTTTCTTT. Protein sequence: CASGLAGNEAFF.

This chain links TRBV19 with TRBJ1-2, with TRBD1 matching 7 bases. Germline loops: CDR1 LNHDA, CDR2 SQIVND (reference sequence). The CDR3 sequence is 14 residues long. V was clipped by 5 bases and J by 8 bases; unmatched bases: 11. The CDR3 spells CASSPLGGAGGYTF. For the CDR3, the DNA is TGTGCCAGTAGTCCACTAGGGGGCGCGGGGGGCTACACCTTC.

This chain joins TRBV5-1 and TRBJ2-5; D gene uncertain. V was clipped by 1 base and J by 1 base, with 5 bases between them. From germline, CDR1 is SGHRS and CDR2 YFSETQ. The CDR3 sequence is 13 residues long. CDR3 sequence: CASSLTTQETQYF. The CDR3 bases are TGCGCCAGCAGCTTGACAACCCAAGAGACCCAGTACTTC.

The J gene is TRBJ1-1, the V gene TRBV29-1; TRBD1 agrees at 8 bases. The CDR3 runs 13 residues. V dropped 6 bases and J dropped 10; count of bases not matched to a gene: 13. Per the germline V gene, CDR1 is SQVTM and CDR2 is ANQGSEA. The CDR3 here is CSVIRQGPPGAFF. DNA of the CDR3: TGCAGCGTCATCCGACAGGGGCCTCCGGGAGCTTTCTTT.

V and J are TRBV27 and TRBJ2-7; the D is unclear. The CDR3 covers 15 residues. Germline loops: CDR1 MNHEY, CDR2 SMNVEV (reference sequence). The V gene lost 3 bases and the J gene lost 2 bases, with 14 bases spanning the gap. The CDR3 DNA reads as TGTGCCAGCAGTTTTACTTTCGGGCCCCCCTACGAGCAGTACTTC. It is translated as CASSFTFGPPYEQYF.

The genes are TRBV7-9 and TRBJ2-1; 10 nucleotides agree with TRBD2. The CDR3 extends over 17 amino acids. V gave up 4 bases and J gave up 7 bases; unmatched junction bases: 13. Germline CDR1 and CDR2: SEHNR and FQNEAQ (reference sequence). CDR3 DNA sequence: TGTGCCAGCAGCTCAGCCGGGACTAGCGAGAGTGTAAATGAGCAGTTCTTC. It specifies CASSSAGTSESVNEQFF. The complete variable domain, with remaining parts taken from reference TRBV7-9 and TRBJ2-1, reads DTGVSQNPRHKITKRGQNVTFRCDPISEHNRLYWYRQTLGQGPEFLTYFQNEAQLEKSRLLSDRFSAERPKGSFSTLEIQRTEQGDSAMYLCASSSAGTSESVNEQFFGPGTRLTVL.

V and J are TRBV11-1 and TRBJ1-1; D not certain. Germline CDR1 is SGHAT and CDR2 is FQDESV (reference sequence). This CDR3 comprises 13 residues. V lost 3 bases and J lost 7, with 12 bases in between. The CDR3 loop reads CASSFDGPHEAFF. The CDR3 coding sequence is TGTGCCAGCAGCTTTGACGGACCCCATGAAGCTTTCTTT. Full variable domain (missing parts from reference TRBV11-1 and TRBJ1-1): EAEVAQSPRYKITEKSQAVAFWCDPISGHATLYWYRQILGQGPELLVQFQDESVVDDSQLPKDRFSAERLKGVDSTLKIQPAELGDSAMYLCASSFDGPHEAFFGQGTRLTVV.

The V gene is TRBV5-1, the J gene TRBJ1-1, with TRBD1 identical over 12 bases. The length of the CDR3 is 17 residues. V shed 6 bases and J 5 bases; nucleotides not matched to a gene: 14. Germline V lookup: CDR1 SGHRS, CDR2 YFSETQ. The CDR3 reads CASTVSGTGGSGTEAFF. In DNA form, the CDR3 reads TGCGCCAGCACGGTGTCAGGGACAGGGGGCTCCGGGACTGAAGCTTTCTTT.

V gene TRBV5-1 combines with J gene TRBJ2-5; 7 nucleotides match TRBD1. The CDR3 loop spans 13 amino acids. Trimming removed 3 bases from V and 1 base from J; junction bases left unmatched: 0. Germline values: CDR1 SGHRS, CDR2 YFSETQ. The DNA for the CDR3 is TGCGCCAGCAGCTGGGACAGCCAAGAGACCCAGTACTTC. Translation: CASSWDSQETQYF. The whole variable domain, remainder taken from reference TRBV5-1 and TRBJ2-5, is KAGVTQTPRYLIKTRGQQVTLSCSPISGHRSVSWYQQTPGQGLQFLFEYFSETQRNKGNFPGRFSGRQFSNSRSEMNVSTLELGDSALYLCASSWDSQETQYFGPGTRLLVL.

The chain carries TRBV29-1 and TRBJ2-5, with 7 bases fitting TRBD2. The CDR3 runs 14 residues. From germline, CDR1 is SQVTM and CDR2 ANQGSEA. V was pared by 3 bases and J by 5 bases, with 9 bases of the junction left unmatched. The CDR3 DNA sequence: TGCAGCGTTGACGTGGCGGGAGTCAGGGAGACCCAGTACTTC. Translated: CSVDVAGVRETQYF.

The chain is built from TRBV10-3 and TRBJ2-5; TRBD2 is a possible D gene (7 bases). V lost 10 bases, J lost 1 base, and 13 bases lay in between. The CDR3 has 13 residues. Germline V gene sequence: CDR1 ENHRY, CDR2 SYGVKD. CDR3 nucleotide sequence: TGTGCCACTGCGGGGGCGGCCCAAGAGACCCAGTACTTC. This codes for CATAGAAQETQYF.

This rearrangement joins TRBV30 to TRBJ2-1; D perhaps matches TRBD2 (6 bases). The germline gives CDR1 GTSNPN, CDR2 SVGIG (reference sequence). V was trimmed by 0 bases and J by 2 bases, leaving 11 bases between them. The CDR3 is made up of 15 amino acids. CDR3 residues: CAWSVGRGAYNEQFF. The CDR3 DNA reads as TGTGCCTGGAGTGTGGGGCGGGGAGCCTACAATGAGCAGTTCTTC.

The chain combines TRBV5-4 with TRBJ2-1; 8 bases are shared with TRBD2. The germline V gene encodes CDR1 SGHNT and CDR2 YYREEE (reference sequence). Losses at the gene ends were 6 bases for V and 2 bases for J; bases not matched to a gene: 4. The CDR3 is made up of 14 amino acids. DNA of the CDR3: TGTGCCAGCAACCTAGCGGGCCCCTACAATGAGCAGTTCTTC. Its translation: CASNLAGPYNEQFF. The whole variable domain, remainder taken from reference TRBV5-4 and TRBJ2-1, is ETGVTQSPTHLIKTRGQQVTLRCSSQSGHNTVSWYQQALGQGPQFIFQYYREEENGRGNFPPRFSGLQFPNYSSELNVNALELDDSALYLCASNLAGPYNEQFFGPGTRLTVL.

The genes are TRBV19 and TRBJ2-1; 8 bases fit TRBD2. Trimming at V came to 3 bases and at J to 5 bases, leaving 9 bases not matched to a gene. CDR3 length: 16 amino acids. Germline CDR1 is LNHDA and CDR2 is SQIVND (reference sequence). CDR3 nucleotide sequence: TGTGCCAGTAGTATCAGACTAGCGACTACTCACAATGAGCAGTTCTTC. This codes for CASSIRLATTHNEQFF.